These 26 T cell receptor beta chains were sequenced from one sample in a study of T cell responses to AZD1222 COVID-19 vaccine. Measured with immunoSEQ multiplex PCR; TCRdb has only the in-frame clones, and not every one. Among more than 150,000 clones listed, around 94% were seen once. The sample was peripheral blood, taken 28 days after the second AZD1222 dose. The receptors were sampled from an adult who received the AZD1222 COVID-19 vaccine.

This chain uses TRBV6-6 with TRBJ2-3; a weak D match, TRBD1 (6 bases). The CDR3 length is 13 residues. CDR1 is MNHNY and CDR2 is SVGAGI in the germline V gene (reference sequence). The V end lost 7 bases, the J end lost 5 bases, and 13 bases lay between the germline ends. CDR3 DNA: TGTGCCAGCAAAGAACAGGGCTTAGATACGCAGTATTTT. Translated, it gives CASKEQGLDTQYF.

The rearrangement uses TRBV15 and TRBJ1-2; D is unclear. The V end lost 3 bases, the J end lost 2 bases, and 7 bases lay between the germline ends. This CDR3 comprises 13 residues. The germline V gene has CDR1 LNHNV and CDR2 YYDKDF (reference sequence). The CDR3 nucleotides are TGTGCCACCAGCAGCGGTACGAACTATGGCTACACCTTC. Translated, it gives CATSSGTNYGYTF.

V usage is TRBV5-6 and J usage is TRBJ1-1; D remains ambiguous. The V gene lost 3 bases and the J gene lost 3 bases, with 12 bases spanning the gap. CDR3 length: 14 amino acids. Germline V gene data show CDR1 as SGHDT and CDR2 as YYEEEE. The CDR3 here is CASSSYDGYTEAFF. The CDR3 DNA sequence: TGTGCCAGCAGCTCGTACGACGGATACACTGAAGCTTTCTTT.

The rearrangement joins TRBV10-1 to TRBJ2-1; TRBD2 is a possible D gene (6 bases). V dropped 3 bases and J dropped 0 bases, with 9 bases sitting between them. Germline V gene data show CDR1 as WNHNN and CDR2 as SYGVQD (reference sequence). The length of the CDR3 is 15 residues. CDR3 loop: CASSEEGGSYNEQFF. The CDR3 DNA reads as TGCGCCAGCAGTGAAGAGGGAGGCTCCTACAATGAGCAGTTCTTC.

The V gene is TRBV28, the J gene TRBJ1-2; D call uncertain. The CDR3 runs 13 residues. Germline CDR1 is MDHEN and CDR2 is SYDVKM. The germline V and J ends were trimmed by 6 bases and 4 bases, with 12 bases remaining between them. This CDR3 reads CASRGGAFYGYTF. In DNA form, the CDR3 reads TGTGCCAGCAGGGGCGGAGCCTTCTATGGCTACACCTTC.

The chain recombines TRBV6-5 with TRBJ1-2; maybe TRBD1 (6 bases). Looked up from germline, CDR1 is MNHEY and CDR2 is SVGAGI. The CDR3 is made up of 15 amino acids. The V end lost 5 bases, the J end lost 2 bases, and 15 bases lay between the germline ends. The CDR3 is CASSRPSQGNYGYTF. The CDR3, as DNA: TGTGCCAGCAGTCGACCCTCTCAGGGGAACTATGGCTACACCTTC.

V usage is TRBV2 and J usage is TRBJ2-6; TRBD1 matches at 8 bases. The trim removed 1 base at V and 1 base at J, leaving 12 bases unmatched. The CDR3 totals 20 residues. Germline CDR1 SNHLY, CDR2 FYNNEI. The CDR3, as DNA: TGTGCCAGCAGTGAAGAAGATTCGCAGGGGGCCCGGTCTGGGGCCAACGTCCTGACTTTC. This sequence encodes CASSEEDSQGARSGANVLTF.

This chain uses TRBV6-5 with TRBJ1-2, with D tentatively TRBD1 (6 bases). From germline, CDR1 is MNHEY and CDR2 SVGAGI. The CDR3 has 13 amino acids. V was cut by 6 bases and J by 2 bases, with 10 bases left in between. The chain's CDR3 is CASRLTGNYGYTF. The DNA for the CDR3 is TGTGCCAGCAGATTAACAGGGAACTATGGCTACACCTTC.

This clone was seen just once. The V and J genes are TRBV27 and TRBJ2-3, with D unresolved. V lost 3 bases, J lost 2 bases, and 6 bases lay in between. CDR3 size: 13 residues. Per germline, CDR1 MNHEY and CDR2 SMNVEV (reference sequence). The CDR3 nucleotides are TGTGCCAGCAGTTTGATGGTCACAGATACGCAGTATTTT. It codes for CASSLMVTDTQYF.

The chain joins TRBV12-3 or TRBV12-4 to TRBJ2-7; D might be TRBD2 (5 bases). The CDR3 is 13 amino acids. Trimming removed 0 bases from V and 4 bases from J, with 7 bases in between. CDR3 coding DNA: TGTGCCAGCAGTTTAGCTTGGAGGTACGAGCAGTACTTC. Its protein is CASSLAWRYEQYF.

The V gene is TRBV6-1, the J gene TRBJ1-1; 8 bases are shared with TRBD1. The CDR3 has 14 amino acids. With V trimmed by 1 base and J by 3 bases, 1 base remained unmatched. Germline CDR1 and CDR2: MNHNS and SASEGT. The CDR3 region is CASSEVQGDTEAFF. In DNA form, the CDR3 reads TGTGCCAGCAGTGAAGTACAGGGGGACACTGAAGCTTTCTTT.

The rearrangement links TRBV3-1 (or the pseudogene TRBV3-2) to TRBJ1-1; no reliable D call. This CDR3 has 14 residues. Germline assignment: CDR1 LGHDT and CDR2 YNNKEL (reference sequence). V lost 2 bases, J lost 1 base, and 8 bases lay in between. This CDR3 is CASSQFTGNTEAFF. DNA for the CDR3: TGTGCCAGCAGCCAATTTACGGGGAACACTGAAGCTTTCTTT.

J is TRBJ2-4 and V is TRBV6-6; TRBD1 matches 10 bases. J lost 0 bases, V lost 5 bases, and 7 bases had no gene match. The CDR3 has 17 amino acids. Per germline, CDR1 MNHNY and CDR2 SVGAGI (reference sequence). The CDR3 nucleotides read TGTGCCAGCAGTCCCGGGACAGGGGCTCTAGCCAAAAACATTCAGTACTTC. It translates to CASSPGTGALAKNIQYF.

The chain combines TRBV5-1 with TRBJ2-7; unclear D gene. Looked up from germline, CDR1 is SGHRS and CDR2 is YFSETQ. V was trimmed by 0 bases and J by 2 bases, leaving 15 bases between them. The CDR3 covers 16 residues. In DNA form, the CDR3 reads TGCGCCAGCAGCTTGGTTTTCTCCGAGACTCCCTACGAGCAGTACTTC. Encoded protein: CASSLVFSETPYEQYF.

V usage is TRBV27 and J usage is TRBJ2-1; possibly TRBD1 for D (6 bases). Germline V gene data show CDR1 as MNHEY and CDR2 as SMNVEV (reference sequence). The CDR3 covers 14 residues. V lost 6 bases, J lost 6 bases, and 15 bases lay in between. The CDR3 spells CASSLNRASNEQFF. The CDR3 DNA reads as TGTGCCAGCAGCCTAAACAGGGCTTCCAATGAGCAGTTCTTC.

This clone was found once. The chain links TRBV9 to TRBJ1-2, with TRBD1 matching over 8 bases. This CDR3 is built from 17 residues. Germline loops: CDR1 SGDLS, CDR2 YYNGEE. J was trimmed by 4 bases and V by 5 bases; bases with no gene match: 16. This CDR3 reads CASSYPKGGQGIYGYTF. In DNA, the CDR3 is TGTGCCAGCAGTTACCCCAAGGGAGGACAGGGAATCTATGGCTACACCTTC.

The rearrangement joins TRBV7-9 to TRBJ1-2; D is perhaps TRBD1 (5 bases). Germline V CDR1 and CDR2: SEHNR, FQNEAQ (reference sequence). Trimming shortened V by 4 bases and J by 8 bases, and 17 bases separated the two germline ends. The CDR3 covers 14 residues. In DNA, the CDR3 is TGTGCCAGCAGCTCCGGGACCACCGGGGTCGGCTACACCTTC. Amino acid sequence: CASSSGTTGVGYTF.

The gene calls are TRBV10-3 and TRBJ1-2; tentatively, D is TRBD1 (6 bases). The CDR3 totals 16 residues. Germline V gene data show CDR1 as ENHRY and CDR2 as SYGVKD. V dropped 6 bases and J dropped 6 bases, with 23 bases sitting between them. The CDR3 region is CAISDSQGRSYDGYTF. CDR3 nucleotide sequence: TGTGCCATCAGCGACAGTCAGGGGCGCTCCTATGATGGCTACACCTTC.

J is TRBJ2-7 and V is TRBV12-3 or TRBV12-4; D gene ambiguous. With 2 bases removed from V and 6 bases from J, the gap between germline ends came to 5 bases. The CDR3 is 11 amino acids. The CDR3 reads CASSLFSEQYF. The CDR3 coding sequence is TGTGCCAGCAGTTTATTCTCCGAGCAGTACTTC.

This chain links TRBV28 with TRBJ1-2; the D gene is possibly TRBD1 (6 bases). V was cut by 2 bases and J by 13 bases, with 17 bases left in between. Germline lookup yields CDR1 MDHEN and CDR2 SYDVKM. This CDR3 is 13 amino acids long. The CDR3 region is CASSLELTGQITF. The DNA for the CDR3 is TGTGCCAGCAGTTTAGAGCTGACAGGACAGATCACCTTC.

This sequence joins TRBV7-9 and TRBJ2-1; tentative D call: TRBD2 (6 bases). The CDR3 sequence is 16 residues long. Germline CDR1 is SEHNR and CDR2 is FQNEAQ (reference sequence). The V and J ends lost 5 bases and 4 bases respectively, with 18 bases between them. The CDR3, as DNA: TGTGCCAGCAGCCAAGCCCGACCCGGGACTTACAATGAGCAGTTCTTC. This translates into CASSQARPGTYNEQFF.

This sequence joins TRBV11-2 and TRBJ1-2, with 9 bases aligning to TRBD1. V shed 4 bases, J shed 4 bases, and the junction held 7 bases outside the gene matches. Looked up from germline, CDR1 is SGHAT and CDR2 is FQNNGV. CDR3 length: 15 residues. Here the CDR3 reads CASSSGTGHSYGYTF. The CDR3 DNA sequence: TGTGCCAGCAGCTCCGGGACAGGGCATAGCTATGGCTACACCTTC.

CDR3 nucleotides: TGTGCCAGCAGTGCTGCAAGTGGCTACACCTTC. It specifies CASSAASGYTF. The J gene is TRBJ1-2, the V gene TRBV2; the D is unclear. The CDR3 contains 11 residues. Trimming removed 4 bases at V and 7 bases at J, with 7 bases between. Per germline, CDR1 SNHLY and CDR2 FYNNEI.

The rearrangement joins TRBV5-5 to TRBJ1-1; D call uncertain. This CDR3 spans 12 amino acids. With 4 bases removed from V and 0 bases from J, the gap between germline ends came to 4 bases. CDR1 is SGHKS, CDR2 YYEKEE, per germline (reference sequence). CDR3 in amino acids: CASSILNTEAFF. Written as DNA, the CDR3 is TGTGCCAGCAGCATTTTGAACACTGAAGCTTTCTTT.

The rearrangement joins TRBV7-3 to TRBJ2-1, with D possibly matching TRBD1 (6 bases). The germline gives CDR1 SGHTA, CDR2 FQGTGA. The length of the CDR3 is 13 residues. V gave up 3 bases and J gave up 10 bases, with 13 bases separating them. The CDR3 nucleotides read TGTGCCAGCAGCTTCCAAACAGGGAACGAGCAGTTCTTC. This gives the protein CASSFQTGNEQFF.

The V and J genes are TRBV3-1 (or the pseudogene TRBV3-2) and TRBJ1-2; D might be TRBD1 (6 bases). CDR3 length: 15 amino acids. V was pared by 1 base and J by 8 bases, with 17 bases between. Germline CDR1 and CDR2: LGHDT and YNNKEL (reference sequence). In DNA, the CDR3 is TGTGCCAGCAGCCAAGCTGATCGGGGGCCTTGGGGCTACACCTTC. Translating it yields CASSQADRGPWGYTF.